This T cell receptor (beta chain) was obtained from a study of cytomegalovirus exposure and HLA in healthy donors. About the research overall: The study placed roughly four fifths of its roughly 410 genotyped donors in the Caucasian-associated ancestry cluster. Overall study results and limits: Three chains linked to CMV were shown in vitro to be specific for CMV antigens. Altogether, 160 or so TCR beta chains were recorded as cytomegalovirus-associated.

Primers: 60 Vbeta forward and 13 Jbeta reverse. TCRdb keeps only in-frame clones here, not all; method: immunoSEQ multiplex PCR. Of about 140,000 clones listed, 70% to 75% were seen once; the top ten hold 1.3%. With regard to this clone: The antigen remains undetermined.

V was cut by 0 bases and J by 0 bases, with 9 bases left in between. CDR3 length equals 15 residues. The germline V gene has CDR1 SGHDT and CDR2 YYEEEE. The source is a woman aged 40 to 50 in good health and CMV-seronegative. Sequencing was carried out using PBMCs. The chain links TRBV5-6 to TRBJ1-1; the D is unclear. DNA of the CDR3: TGTGCCAGCAGCTTGGGGGCGACCATGAACACTGAAGCTTTCTTT. This codes for CASSLGATMNTEAFF.